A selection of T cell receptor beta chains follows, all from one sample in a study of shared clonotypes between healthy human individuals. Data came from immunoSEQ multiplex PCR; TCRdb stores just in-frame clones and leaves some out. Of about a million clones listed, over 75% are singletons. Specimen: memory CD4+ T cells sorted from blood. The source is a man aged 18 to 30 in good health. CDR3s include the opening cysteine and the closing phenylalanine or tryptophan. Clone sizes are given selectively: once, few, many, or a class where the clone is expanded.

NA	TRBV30	CAWSKDRGSPLHF
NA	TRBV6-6	CASSRGQGAFEQYF
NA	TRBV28	CASSLFGLAGTYEQYF
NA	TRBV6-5	CASTQSQGIYNEQFF
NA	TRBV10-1	CASSRTSGGYTDTQYF
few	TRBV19	CASIQGGPNSGANVLTF
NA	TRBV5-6	CASSLGQSTDTQYF
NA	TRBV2	CASSEGSSANEQYF
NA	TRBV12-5	CAKLLSSYEQYF
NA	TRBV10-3	CAISEGGQGKGSPLHF
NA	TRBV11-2	CASSLDAGGTGELFF
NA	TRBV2	CARQTRTGIETQYF
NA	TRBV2	CASAPGQGQQYF
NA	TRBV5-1	CASSWARQGSTDTQYF
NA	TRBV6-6	CASSFSGQGKELFF
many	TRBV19	CASSDGSGVTGSTDTQYF
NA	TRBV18	CASSLDRSAGELFF
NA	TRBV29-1	CSVLGSSGSIEQYF
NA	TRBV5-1	CASSRGDGRGRETQYF
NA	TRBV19	CASSIGDRGPAYEQYF
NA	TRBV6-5	CASKSDNQETQYF
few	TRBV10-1	CASDGELFF
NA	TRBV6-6	CASRTGVRETQYF
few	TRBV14	CASSQEALAGLSSDF